The entry that follows covers one TCR beta chain sequence. Its antigen is currently unknown. From germline, CDR1 is SQVTM and CDR2 ANQGSEA. This CDR3 is built from 14 residues. V was clipped by 7 bases and J by 5 bases; unmatched bases: 4. These data belong to a study of vaccination and CD4 T cells after COVID-19. The Oncomine TCR Beta short-read assay generated sequence data from the DNA of cultured CD4+ T cells. Using its own MiXCR run on the PCR reads, TCRdb lists one record per CDR3 protein. The table shows 7,500 or so distinct CDR3 sequences, with approximately 49% occurring only once. Specified treatment: approximately nine-day PBMC culture with coronavirus spike peptide pools or control peptides (ViraFEST assay). Prior to the COVID-19 pandemic (2011-2018), the unexposed donor's CD4+ T cells were collected. PBMCs were cultured at over 1.5 million per well with approximately 9.9 IU/ml IL-2 and approximately 9.8 ug/ml peptide pools.

This clonotype was sampled from a human donor in good health. The chain employs TRBV29-1 and TRBJ2-5; TRBD2 matches 16 bases. Material: CD4+ T cells from blood, cultured in vitro. CDR3 bases: TGCAGCGCGGGGACTAGCGGGAGGGGGGAGACCCAGTACTTC. Its protein product is CSAGTSGRGETQYF.